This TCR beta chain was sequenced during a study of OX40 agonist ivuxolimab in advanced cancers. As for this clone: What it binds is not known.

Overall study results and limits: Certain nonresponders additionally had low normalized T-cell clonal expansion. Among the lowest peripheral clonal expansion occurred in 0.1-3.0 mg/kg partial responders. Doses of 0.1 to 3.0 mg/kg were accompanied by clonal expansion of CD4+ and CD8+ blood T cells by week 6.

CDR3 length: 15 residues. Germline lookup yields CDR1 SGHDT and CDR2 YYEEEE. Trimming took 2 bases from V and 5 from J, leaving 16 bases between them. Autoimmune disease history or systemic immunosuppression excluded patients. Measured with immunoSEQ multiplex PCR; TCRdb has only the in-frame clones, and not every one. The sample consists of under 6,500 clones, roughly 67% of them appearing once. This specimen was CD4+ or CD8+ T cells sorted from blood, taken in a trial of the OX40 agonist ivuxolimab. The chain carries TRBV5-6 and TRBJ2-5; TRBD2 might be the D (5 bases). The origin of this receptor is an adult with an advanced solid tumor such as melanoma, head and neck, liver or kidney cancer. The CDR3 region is CASSFQTRVRETQYF. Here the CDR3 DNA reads TGTGCCAGCAGCTTCCAAACTAGAGTTCGGGAGACCCAGTACTTC.